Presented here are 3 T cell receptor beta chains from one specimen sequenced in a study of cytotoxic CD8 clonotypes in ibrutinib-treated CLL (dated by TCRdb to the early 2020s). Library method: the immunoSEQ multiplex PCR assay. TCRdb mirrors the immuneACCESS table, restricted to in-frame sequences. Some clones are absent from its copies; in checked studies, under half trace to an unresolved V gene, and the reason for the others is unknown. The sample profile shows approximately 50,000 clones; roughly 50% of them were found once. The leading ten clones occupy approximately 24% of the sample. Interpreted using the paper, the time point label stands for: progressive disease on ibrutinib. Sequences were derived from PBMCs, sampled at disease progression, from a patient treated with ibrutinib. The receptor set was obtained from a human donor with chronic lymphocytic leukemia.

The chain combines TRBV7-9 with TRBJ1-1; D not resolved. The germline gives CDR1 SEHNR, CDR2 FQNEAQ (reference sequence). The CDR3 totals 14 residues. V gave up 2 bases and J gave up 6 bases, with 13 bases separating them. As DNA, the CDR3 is TGTGCCAGCAGCTTACTACGGGGTGGGGCTGAAGCTTTCTTT. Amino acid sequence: CASSLLRGGAEAFF.

The CDR3, as DNA: TGTGCCATCAGCCAACTTGGGACAGGTAACACAGATACGCAGTATTTT. Translating gives CAISQLGTGNTDTQYF. The chain carries TRBV10-3 and TRBJ2-3; 8 positions agree with TRBD1. The CDR3 spans 16 residues. Germline-derived CDR1 and CDR2 are ENHRY and SYGVKD. The V and J ends lost 6 bases and 2 bases, in that order; junction bases with no gene match: 10.

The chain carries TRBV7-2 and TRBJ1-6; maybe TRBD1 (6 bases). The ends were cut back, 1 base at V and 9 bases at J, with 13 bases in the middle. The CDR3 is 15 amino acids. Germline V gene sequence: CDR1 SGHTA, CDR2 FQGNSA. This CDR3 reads CASSLGRGWGSPLHF. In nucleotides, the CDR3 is TGTGCCAGCAGCTTAGGCAGGGGTTGGGGTTCACCCCTCCACTTT.